This TCR beta chain came from a study of vaccination and CD4 T cells after COVID-19. Across the whole study: Convalescent cases consisted of six males and four females, of whom two were Hispanic. Collection of post-vaccine samples followed dose two by a median approximately 69 days, spanning a range of 14 to 241. Overall study results and limits: Spike mono-reactivity marked 304 of 307 vaccine-specific clones in convalescent patients.

This clonotype came up a few times. The antigen is unknown. Using its own MiXCR run on the PCR reads, TCRdb lists one record per CDR3 protein. The table has about 24,000 distinct CDR3 sequences, approximately 51% seen once. Sample: CD4+ T cells from blood, taken before SARS-CoV-2 vaccination. The source is a human donor who had recovered from COVID-19.

CDR3 in DNA: TGTGCCAGCAGCCAATTCCCAACAGAGAACTATGGCTACACCTTC. It specifies CASSQFPTENYGYTF. The rearrangement joins TRBV4-2 to TRBJ1-2; D remains ambiguous. The CDR3 sequence is 15 residues long. Germline CDR1 reads LGHNA; CDR2 reads YNFKEQ. V was clipped by 2 bases and J by 2 bases, with 12 bases between them.